This record concerns one T cell receptor beta chain sequence. Measured with immunoSEQ multiplex PCR; TCRdb has only the in-frame clones, and not every one. Of 90,000 or so clones listed, roughly 77% are singletons. The germline gives CDR1 MNHNS, CDR2 SASEGT. This CDR3 contains 13 residues. Trimming removed 5 bases from V and 8 bases from J, with 15 bases in between. The sample belongs to a study of CD8 T cell repertoires and HIV-1 epitope variants. This chain joins TRBV6-1 and TRBJ1-2; D is unresolved. This clonotype was obtained from a male donor with HIV. The sample taken for sequencing was uncultured baseline CD8+ T cells from peripheral blood mononuclear cells (PBMCs). The CDR3: CASSKTPTGGYTF. In DNA, the CDR3 is TGTGCCAGCAGTAAGACACCTACGGGGGGCTACACCTTC.